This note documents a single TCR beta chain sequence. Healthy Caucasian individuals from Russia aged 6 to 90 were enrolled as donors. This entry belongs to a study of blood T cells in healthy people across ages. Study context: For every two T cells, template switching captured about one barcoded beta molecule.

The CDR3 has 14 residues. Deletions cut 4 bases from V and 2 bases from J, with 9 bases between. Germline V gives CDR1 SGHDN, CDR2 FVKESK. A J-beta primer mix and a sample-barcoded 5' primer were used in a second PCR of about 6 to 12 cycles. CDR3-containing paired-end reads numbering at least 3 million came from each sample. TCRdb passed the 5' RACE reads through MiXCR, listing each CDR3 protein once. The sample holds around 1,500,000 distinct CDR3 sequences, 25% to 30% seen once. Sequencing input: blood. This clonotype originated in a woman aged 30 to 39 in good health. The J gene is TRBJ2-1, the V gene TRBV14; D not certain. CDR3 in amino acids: CASSPGSAYNEQFF. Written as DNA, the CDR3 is TGTGCCAGCAGCCCCGGTTCTGCCTACAATGAGCAGTTCTTC.